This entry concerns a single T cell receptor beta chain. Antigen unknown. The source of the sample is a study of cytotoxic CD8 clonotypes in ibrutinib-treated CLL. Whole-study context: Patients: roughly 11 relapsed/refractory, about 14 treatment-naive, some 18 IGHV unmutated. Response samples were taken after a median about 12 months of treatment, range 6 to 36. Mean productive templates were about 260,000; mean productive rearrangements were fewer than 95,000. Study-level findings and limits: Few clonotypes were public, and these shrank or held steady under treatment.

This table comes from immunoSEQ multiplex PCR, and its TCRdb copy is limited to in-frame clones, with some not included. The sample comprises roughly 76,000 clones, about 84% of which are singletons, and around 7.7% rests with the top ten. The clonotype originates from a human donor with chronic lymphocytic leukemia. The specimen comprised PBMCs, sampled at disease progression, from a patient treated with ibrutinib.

The CDR3 bases are TGTGCCAGCAGCCCCCGGGGGGGGCTTGGCACAGATACGCAGTATTTT. Translated: CASSPRGGLGTDTQYF. This rearrangement joins TRBV5-4 to TRBJ2-3, with 8 bases identical to TRBD2. V dropped 4 bases and J dropped 1; count of bases not matched to a gene: 8. This CDR3 comprises 16 residues. Germline V gene sequence: CDR1 SGHNT, CDR2 YYREEE (reference sequence).